This T cell receptor beta chain was obtained from a study of cytotoxic CD8 clonotypes in ibrutinib-treated CLL. In the study overall: Response was recorded as partial in 25 or so patients and complete in 2; at median 68 months, approximately 15 remained remitted and some 12 had progressed.

The CDR3 totals 16 residues. The trim removed 4 bases at V and 2 bases at J, leaving 4 bases unmatched. The germline gives CDR1 PRHDT, CDR2 FYEKMQ (reference sequence). On this clone: The antigen is not known.

Findings of the study overall: Baseline clonality exceeded age-matched healthy donors and tracked circulating CD8+ T-cell counts. Under treatment, the uncommon public clonotypes either contracted or remained stable.

Cryopreserved PBMCs yielded about 2 micrograms of genomic DNA for TCR beta libraries. Clones were sequenced by immunoSEQ multiplex PCR, and TCRdb holds only the in-frame ones, with some missing. The table includes about 49,000 clones, 69% detected once. This TCR was recovered from a human donor with chronic lymphocytic leukemia. The chain joins TRBV13 to TRBJ2-5; 13 positions match TRBD2. This specimen was PBMCs, taken after 12 months of ibrutinib treatment. Here the CDR3 DNA reads TGTGCCAGCAGCTCCGGGACTAGCGGGGTGCAAGAGACCCAGTACTTC. Translated: CASSSGTSGVQETQYF.